This paragraph reports one T cell receptor beta chain. The antigen it binds to is not known. No much larger clonotype is one base removed from it; base qualities were not supplied. Preparation of the library involved the immunoSEQ multiplex PCR assay. The clones in this table, taken by TCRdb from immuneACCESS, are in-frame only. Not every clone is retained; where verified, under half of the shortfall comes from an unresolved V gene, and the cause of the rest is unknown. In this sample the table shows about 71,000 clones, 91% of which occur a single time. The ten largest make up roughly 5.7% of the sample. The entry originates in a study of T cell changes during pregnancy in multiple sclerosis (dated 2019 in TCRdb). Background for the entire study: In women with multiple sclerosis, the researchers looked at how the T cell repertoire shifted as pregnancy progressed.

The germline ends are 9 bases apart after V is trimmed by 4 bases and J by 2 bases. Including cysteine and phenylalanine, the CDR3 has 13 amino acids. The read is trimmed to its CDR3 DNA, 39 bases read in frame from base 1. The germline V gene yields SGHDN for CDR1 and FVKESK for CDR2. The TCR was taken from a female donor with multiple sclerosis, enrolled in a pregnancy study. Sequencing used CD8+ T cells from peripheral blood mononuclear cells, obtained before pregnancy. The chain uses TRBV14 and TRBJ2-7; the best D guess is TRBD2, with 5 bases matching. The bases read TGTGCCAGCAGCCCCACTAGAACCTACGAGCAGTACTTC. Its product reads: CASSPTRTYEQYF.